These 22 T cell receptor beta chains were sequenced from one sample in a study of shared clonotypes between healthy human individuals. Naive-designated CD8 cells lacked CD45RO, were positively enriched for CCR7, and omitted terminally differentiated effector memory CD45RA+ cells. Using immunoSEQ multiplex PCR, the repertoire was profiled, and TCRdb retains in-frame clones only, with some absent. This sample has about 1,900,000 clones, with about 95% found just once. Sequenced sample: naive CD8+ T cells sorted from blood. The origin of the receptors is a man aged 18 to 29 in good health.

This chain uses TRBV19 with TRBJ2-1, with D hard to call. The germline CDR1 and CDR2 sequences are LNHDA and SQIVND (reference sequence). The CDR3 runs 14 residues. The V end lost 3 bases, the J end lost 0 bases, and 6 bases lay between the germline ends. CDR3 residues: CASSMDRSYNEQFF. Here the CDR3 DNA reads TGTGCCAGTAGTATGGACCGCTCCTACAATGAGCAGTTCTTC.

As for this clone: Other DNA sequences of this sample code for an identical CDR3. CDR3 in amino acids: CASSEALAGVYNEQFF. In DNA, the CDR3 is TGTGCCAGCAGTGAGGCCCTAGCGGGGGTATACAATGAGCAGTTCTTC. The chain employs TRBV6-1 and TRBJ2-1; TRBD2 matches at 10 bases. CDR3 length equals 16 residues. V dropped 3 bases and J dropped 4; count of bases not matched to a gene: 6. CDR1 and CDR2 from the germline V gene are MNHNS and SASEGT.

This clone has just one count. The rearrangement links TRBV28 to TRBJ2-3; the D is unclear. V dropped 7 bases and J dropped 3 bases, with 8 bases sitting between them. CDR1 is MDHEN, CDR2 SYDVKM, per germline. This CDR3 spans 12 amino acids. The CDR3 DNA follows: TGTGCCAGCAAAGGTTTAACAGATACGCAGTATTTT. This sequence encodes CASKGLTDTQYF.

J is TRBJ2-7 and V is TRBV4-1; D is possibly TRBD2 (6 bases). Germline V CDR1 and CDR2: MGHRA, YSYEKL. V lost 0 bases and J 7 bases, leaving 10 bases between the germline ends. CDR3 size: 13 residues. The CDR3 loop is CASSQDWGGEQYF. The CDR3 coding sequence is TGCGCCAGCAGCCAAGATTGGGGAGGAGAGCAGTACTTC.

The chain combines TRBV25-1 with TRBJ2-5; D may be TRBD1 (6 bases). This CDR3 comprises 14 residues. The ends were cut back, 2 bases at V and 4 bases at J, with 11 bases in the middle. CDR1 is MGHDK, CDR2 SYGVNS, per germline. The CDR3 loop reads CASSEMGAGETQYF. In nucleotides, the CDR3 is TGTGCCAGCAGTGAAATGGGGGCAGGAGAGACCCAGTACTTC. Full variable domain (rest looked up from reference TRBV25-1 and TRBJ2-5): EADIYQTPRYLVIGTGKKITLECSQTMGHDKMYWYQQDPGMELHLIHYSYGVNSTEKGDLSSESTVSRIRTEHFPLTLESARPSHTSQYLCASSEMGAGETQYFGPGTRLLVL.

The CDR3 sequence is CASSFGAGTWGETQYF. The CDR3 DNA reads as TGTGCCAGCAGCTTTGGAGCGGGAACGTGGGGAGAGACCCAGTACTTC. V and J are TRBV7-6 and TRBJ2-5, with TRBD2 matching over 7 bases. Germline V lookup: CDR1 SGHVS, CDR2 FNYEAQ. V trimming: 3 bases; J trimming: 4 bases; junction bases outside the gene matches: 11. CDR3 length equals 16 residues.

This chain joins TRBV25-1 and TRBJ1-3; the D is unclear. The CDR3 consists of 11 residues. V was cut by 5 bases and J by 3 bases, with 2 bases left in between. Per germline, CDR1 MGHDK and CDR2 SYGVNS. CDR3 sequence (DNA): TGTGCCAGCAGTAGTGGAAACACCATATATTTT. It is translated as CASSSGNTIYF. The whole variable domain, remainder taken from reference TRBV25-1 and TRBJ1-3, is EADIYQTPRYLVIGTGKKITLECSQTMGHDKMYWYQQDPGMELHLIHYSYGVNSTEKGDLSSESTVSRIRTEHFPLTLESARPSHTSQYLCASSSGNTIYFGEGSWLTVV.

The chain uses TRBV6-6 and TRBJ2-7, with 7 bases that match TRBD1. Germline assignment: CDR1 MNHNY and CDR2 SVGAGI (reference sequence). The V gene end was trimmed by 2 bases and the J gene end by 6 bases; junction bases not matched to a gene: 7. The CDR3 sequence is 14 residues long. CDR3 sequence (DNA): TGTGCCAGCAGTTACGGGTCAGGGGGTGGCGAGCAGTACTTC. This codes for CASSYGSGGGEQYF.

The chain is built from TRBV28 and TRBJ2-3; D may correspond to TRBD1 or TRBD2 (6 bases each). Trimming took off 3 bases at V and 3 bases at J, with 16 bases between the two ends. Germline V gene lookup returns CDR1 MDHEN and CDR2 SYDVKM. The CDR3 is made up of 16 amino acids. The CDR3 coding sequence is TGTGCCAGCAGTTTGTTTATACAGGGAGGTACAGATACGCAGTATTTT. It translates to CASSLFIQGGTDTQYF.

The rearrangement links TRBV7-8 to TRBJ1-2; the D gene is possibly TRBD1 (5 bases). Deletions cut 4 bases from V and 4 bases from J, with 16 bases between. The V gene's germline CDR1 is SGHVS and CDR2 FQNEAQ. The length of the CDR3 is 15 residues. The CDR3 sequence: CASSSGPGGSYGYTF. CDR3 nucleotides: TGTGCCAGCAGCTCCGGCCCGGGGGGGAGCTATGGCTACACCTTC.

The chain links TRBV7-3 to TRBJ2-1, with D possibly TRBD2 on 5 matching bases. The length of the CDR3 is 14 residues. Looked up from germline, CDR1 is SGHTA and CDR2 is FQGTGA. V was trimmed by 5 bases and J by 3 bases, leaving 11 bases between them. For the CDR3, the DNA is TGTGCCAGCAGCCTTGGACGGGACTACAATGAGCAGTTCTTC. Translating gives CASSLGRDYNEQFF.

This sequence joins TRBV10-3 and TRBJ2-7; 9 bases fit TRBD1. In germline, CDR1 is ENHRY, CDR2 SYGVKD. V gave up 7 bases and J gave up 6 bases; unmatched junction bases: 10. The CDR3 loop spans 14 amino acids. Written as DNA, the CDR3 is TGTGCCATCACCCCGGGACAGGGCTCTCGCGAGCAGTACTTC. It codes for CAITPGQGSREQYF.

The CDR3 nucleotides are TGTGCCAGCAGCTCAGGACTAGCGGGAGGGTACTACGAGCAGTACTTC. Protein sequence: CASSSGLAGGYYEQYF. The rearrangement links TRBV5-4 to TRBJ2-7; 15 bases fit TRBD2. Germline V gives CDR1 SGHNT, CDR2 YYREEE (reference sequence). Trimming cost V 3 bases and J 3 bases; bases outside gene matches: 4. CDR3 length equals 16 residues.

This clone occurred once. V gene TRBV14 combines with J gene TRBJ1-2, with D perhaps TRBD1 (5 bases). From germline, CDR1 is SGHDN and CDR2 FVKESK. Trimming cost V 2 bases and J 8 bases, with 18 bases left between them. This CDR3 spans 15 amino acids. The CDR3 DNA follows: TGTGCCAGCAGCCAAACTGGGGCCTGGGCTCGCGGCTACACCTTC. It encodes CASSQTGAWARGYTF.

CDR3 in amino acids: CASSPLSSGTDTQYF. DNA for the CDR3: TGTGCCAGCAGCCCCCTCAGCTCGGGAACAGATACGCAGTATTTT. V gene TRBV7-9 combines with J gene TRBJ2-3, with TRBD2 as a possible D gene (5 bases). The length of the CDR3 is 15 residues. V was pared by 5 bases and J by 3 bases, with 15 bases between. Germline V gene sequence: CDR1 SEHNR, CDR2 FQNEAQ (reference sequence).

The V and J genes are TRBV6-5 and TRBJ2-1; D is perhaps TRBD1 (6 bases). The CDR3 totals 13 residues. Trimming stripped 4 bases from V and 6 bases from J, with 10 bases between. Per the germline V gene, CDR1 is MNHEY and CDR2 is SVGAGI. Written as DNA, the CDR3 is TGTGCCAGCAGTTTATTACAGGGCAATGAGCAGTTCTTC. Protein: CASSLLQGNEQFF.

The V gene is TRBV9, the J gene TRBJ1-2; 7 bases fit TRBD1. J gave up 4 bases and V 4 bases, and 16 bases lay outside the gene matches. Germline CDR1 is SGDLS and CDR2 is YYNGEE. This CDR3 spans 17 amino acids. Written as DNA, the CDR3 is TGTGCCAGCAGCCCCAAAGGGGGCGGAGGGCTCTCCTATGGCTACACCTTC. Its translation: CASSPKGGGGLSYGYTF.

The V call is TRBV28, the J call TRBJ2-4; D uncertain. Germline-derived CDR1 and CDR2 are MDHEN and SYDVKM. This CDR3 region has 14 residues. V was cut by 7 bases and J by 6 bases, with 16 bases left in between. CDR3 loop: CASTPGDSRNIQYF. CDR3 coding DNA: TGTGCCAGCACCCCTGGTGATTCCAGAAACATTCAGTACTTC.

This chain links TRBV7-9 with TRBJ2-7; 10 bases fit TRBD1. The CDR3 loop spans 18 amino acids. V lost 1 base to trimming and J lost 7 bases; unmatched junction nucleotides: 16. Germline assignment: CDR1 SEHNR and CDR2 FQNEAQ (reference sequence). CDR3: CASSLEFDQTGGSLEQYF. The CDR3, as DNA: TGTGCCAGCAGCTTAGAGTTCGATCAGACAGGGGGCTCGTTAGAGCAGTACTTC.

The chain links TRBV5-6 to TRBJ1-1; D ambiguous. The germline gives CDR1 SGHDT, CDR2 YYEEEE. The V end lost 2 bases, the J end lost 6 bases, and 8 bases lay between the germline ends. The CDR3 has 12 residues. CDR3 nucleotides: TGTGCCAGCAGCTTCGGGGATCCTGAAGCTTTCTTT. Protein product: CASSFGDPEAFF. Looking up the rest from reference TRBV5-6 and TRBJ1-1 gives the full variable domain: DAGVTQSPTHLIKTRGQQVTLRCSPKSGHDTVSWYQQALGQGPQFIFQYYEEEERQRGNFPDRFSGHQFPNYSSELNVNALLLGDSALYLCASSFGDPEAFFGQGTRLTVV.

The V and J genes are TRBV5-4 and TRBJ2-2, with no clear D. The V gene's germline CDR1 is SGHNT and CDR2 YYREEE (reference sequence). The CDR3 is 15 amino acids. Trimming pared 4 bases from V and 5 bases from J, leaving 15 bases between. The CDR3, as DNA: TGTGCCAGCAGCCATTCGGACCCCCATACCGGGGAGCTGTTTTTT. This sequence encodes CASSHSDPHTGELFF.

The chain links TRBV27 to TRBJ2-1; 12 positions agree with TRBD1. CDR3 length: 18 residues. The ends lost 5 bases at V and 9 bases at J; junction bases unmatched: 17. Germline assignment: CDR1 MNHEY and CDR2 SMNVEV (reference sequence). CDR3 in amino acids: CASSHNEYRDRGRTEQFF. CDR3 bases: TGTGCCAGCAGTCATAACGAATACCGGGACAGGGGGCGGACTGAGCAGTTCTTC.